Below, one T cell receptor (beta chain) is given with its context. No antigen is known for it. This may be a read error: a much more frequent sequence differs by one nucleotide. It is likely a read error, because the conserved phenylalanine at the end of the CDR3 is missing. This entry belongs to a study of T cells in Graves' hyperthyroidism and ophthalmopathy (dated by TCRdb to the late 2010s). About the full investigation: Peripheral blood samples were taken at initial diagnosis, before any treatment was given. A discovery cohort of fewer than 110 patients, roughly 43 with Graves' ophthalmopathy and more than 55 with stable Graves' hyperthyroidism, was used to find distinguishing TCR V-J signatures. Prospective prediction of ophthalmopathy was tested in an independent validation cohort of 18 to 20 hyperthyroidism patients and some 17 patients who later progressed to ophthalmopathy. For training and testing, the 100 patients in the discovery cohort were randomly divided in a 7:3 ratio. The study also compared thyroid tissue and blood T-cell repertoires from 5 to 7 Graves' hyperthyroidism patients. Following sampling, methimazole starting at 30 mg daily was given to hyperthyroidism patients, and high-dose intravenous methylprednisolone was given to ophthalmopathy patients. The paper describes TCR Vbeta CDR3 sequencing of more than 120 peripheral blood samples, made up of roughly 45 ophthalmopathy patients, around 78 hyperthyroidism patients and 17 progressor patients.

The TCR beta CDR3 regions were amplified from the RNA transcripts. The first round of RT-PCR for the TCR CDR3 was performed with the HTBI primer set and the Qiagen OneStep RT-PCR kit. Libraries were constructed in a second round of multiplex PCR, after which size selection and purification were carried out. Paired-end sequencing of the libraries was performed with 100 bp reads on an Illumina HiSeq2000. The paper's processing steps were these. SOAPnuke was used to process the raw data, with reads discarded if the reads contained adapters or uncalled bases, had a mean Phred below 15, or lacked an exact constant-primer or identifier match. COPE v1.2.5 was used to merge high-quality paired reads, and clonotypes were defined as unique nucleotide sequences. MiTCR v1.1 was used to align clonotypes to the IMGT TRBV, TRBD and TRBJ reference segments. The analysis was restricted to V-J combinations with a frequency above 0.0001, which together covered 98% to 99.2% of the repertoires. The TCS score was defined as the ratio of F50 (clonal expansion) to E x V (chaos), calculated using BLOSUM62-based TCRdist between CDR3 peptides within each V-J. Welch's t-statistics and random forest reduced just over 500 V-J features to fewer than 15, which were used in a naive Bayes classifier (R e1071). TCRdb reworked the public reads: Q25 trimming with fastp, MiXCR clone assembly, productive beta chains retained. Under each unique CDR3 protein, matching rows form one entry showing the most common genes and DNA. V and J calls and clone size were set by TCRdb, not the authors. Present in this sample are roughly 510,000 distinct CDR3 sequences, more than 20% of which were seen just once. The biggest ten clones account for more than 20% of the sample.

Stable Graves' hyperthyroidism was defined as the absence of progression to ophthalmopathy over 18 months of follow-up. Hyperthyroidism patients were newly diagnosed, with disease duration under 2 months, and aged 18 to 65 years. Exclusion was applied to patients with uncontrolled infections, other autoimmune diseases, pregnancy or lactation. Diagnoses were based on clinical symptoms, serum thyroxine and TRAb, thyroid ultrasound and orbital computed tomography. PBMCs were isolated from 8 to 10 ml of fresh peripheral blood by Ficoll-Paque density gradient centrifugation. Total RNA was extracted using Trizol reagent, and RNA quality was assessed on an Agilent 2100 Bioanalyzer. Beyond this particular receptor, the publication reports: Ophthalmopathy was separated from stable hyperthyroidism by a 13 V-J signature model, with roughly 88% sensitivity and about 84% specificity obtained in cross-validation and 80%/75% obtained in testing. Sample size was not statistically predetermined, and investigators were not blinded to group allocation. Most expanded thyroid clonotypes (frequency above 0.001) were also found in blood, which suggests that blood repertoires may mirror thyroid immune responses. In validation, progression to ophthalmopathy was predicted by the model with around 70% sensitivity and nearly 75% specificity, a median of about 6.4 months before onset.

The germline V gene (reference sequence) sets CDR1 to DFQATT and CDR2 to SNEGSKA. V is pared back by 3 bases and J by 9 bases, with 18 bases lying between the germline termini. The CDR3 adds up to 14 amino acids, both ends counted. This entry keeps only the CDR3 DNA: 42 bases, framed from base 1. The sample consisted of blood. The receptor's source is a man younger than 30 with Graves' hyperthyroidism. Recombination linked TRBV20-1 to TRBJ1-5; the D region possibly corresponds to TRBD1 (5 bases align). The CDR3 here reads CSASRGRQSPPQHL. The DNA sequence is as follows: TGCAGTGCTAGTCGGGGACGGCAAAGTCCGCCCCAGCATTTG.